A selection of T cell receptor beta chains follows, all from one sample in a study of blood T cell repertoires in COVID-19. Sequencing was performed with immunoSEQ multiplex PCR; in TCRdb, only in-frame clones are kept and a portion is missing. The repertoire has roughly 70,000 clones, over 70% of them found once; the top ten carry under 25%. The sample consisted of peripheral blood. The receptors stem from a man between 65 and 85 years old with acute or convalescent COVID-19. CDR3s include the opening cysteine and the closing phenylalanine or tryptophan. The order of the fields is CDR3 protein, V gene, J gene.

cdr3_aa: CASSHSPYRGTDTQYF; v_call: TRBV3-1/TRBV3-2; j_call: TRBJ2-3
cdr3_aa: CASSSGLAGETQYF; v_call: TRBV4-2; j_call: TRBJ2-5
cdr3_aa: CATSDPMGGVASDEQFF; v_call: TRBV24-1; j_call: TRBJ2-1
cdr3_aa: CASSLEGRLAGGEQYF; v_call: TRBV7-2; j_call: TRBJ2-7
cdr3_aa: CASSPLAGVDEQYF; v_call: TRBV18; j_call: TRBJ2-7
cdr3_aa: CASSLGHGVTQYF; v_call: TRBV11-2; j_call: TRBJ2-3
cdr3_aa: CASSHFTGELFF; v_call: TRBV11-3; j_call: TRBJ2-2
cdr3_aa: CASSPPGGINTEAFF; v_call: TRBV28; j_call: TRBJ1-1
cdr3_aa: CASSPTSGSDTQYF; v_call: TRBV7-3; j_call: TRBJ2-3
cdr3_aa: CASSYSKTSGPYEQYF; v_call: TRBV6-2/TRBV6-3; j_call: TRBJ2-7
cdr3_aa: CASSQEGTGGYEQYF; v_call: TRBV4-3; j_call: TRBJ2-7
cdr3_aa: CATSGGQVFTDTQYF; v_call: TRBV24-1; j_call: TRBJ2-3
cdr3_aa: CATSDLQAGQETQYF; v_call: TRBV24-1; j_call: TRBJ2-5
cdr3_aa: CASSLPHRDQPQHF; v_call: TRBV28; j_call: TRBJ1-5
cdr3_aa: CASSQDRAEAFF; v_call: TRBV19; j_call: TRBJ1-1
cdr3_aa: CASSTGLANTGELFF; v_call: TRBV27; j_call: TRBJ2-2
cdr3_aa: CASIESGALNTEAFF; v_call: TRBV28; j_call: TRBJ1-1
cdr3_aa: CASRYHGTGSYEQYF; v_call: TRBV28; j_call: TRBJ2-7
cdr3_aa: CASSLEGTGVYTGELFF; v_call: TRBV11-2; j_call: TRBJ2-2
cdr3_aa: CASSESGFPFNYGYTF; v_call: TRBV6-1; j_call: TRBJ1-2
cdr3_aa: CATSRANTGELFF; v_call: TRBV2; j_call: TRBJ2-2
cdr3_aa: CASSSPGILNSYEQYF; v_call: TRBV28; j_call: TRBJ2-7
cdr3_aa: CASSQESRTSGPLAKNIQYF; v_call: TRBV4-2; j_call: TRBJ2-4
cdr3_aa: CASSPGTANYGYTF; v_call: TRBV11-2; j_call: TRBJ1-2
cdr3_aa: CASSTRGDPNTEAFF; v_call: TRBV5-1; j_call: TRBJ1-1
cdr3_aa: CASSQQGRGYEQYF; v_call: TRBV11-1; j_call: TRBJ2-7
cdr3_aa: CASSLQQGTQYF; v_call: TRBV28; j_call: TRBJ2-7
cdr3_aa: CASRQGGEKLFF; v_call: TRBV19; j_call: TRBJ1-4
cdr3_aa: CASSMKAQGYGYTF; v_call: TRBV19; j_call: TRBJ1-2
cdr3_aa: CASSLWDSYEQYF; v_call: TRBV28; j_call: TRBJ2-7
cdr3_aa: CASSQDRLAGYNEQFF; v_call: TRBV14; j_call: TRBJ2-1
cdr3_aa: CASSVDGATEAFF; v_call: TRBV9; j_call: TRBJ1-1
cdr3_aa: CSVEVGAGGGNEQFF; v_call: TRBV29-1; j_call: TRBJ2-1
cdr3_aa: CASSPQGTYEQYF; v_call: TRBV6-5; j_call: TRBJ2-7
cdr3_aa: CASSLGTSGRFEQFF; v_call: TRBV19; j_call: TRBJ2-1
cdr3_aa: CASSYSRQDYGYTF; v_call: TRBV6-6; j_call: TRBJ1-2
cdr3_aa: CASSHLTGQETQYF; v_call: TRBV3-1/TRBV3-2; j_call: TRBJ2-5
cdr3_aa: CASSPPTGGAVEAFF; v_call: TRBV7-2; j_call: TRBJ1-1
cdr3_aa: CASSTGTEPYEQYF; v_call: TRBV28; j_call: TRBJ2-7